This T cell receptor (beta chain) was recovered during a study of T-cell reconstitution after alpha-beta-depleted transplantation in children (dated by TCRdb to 2015 to 2016). Regarding the research as a whole: Using TCR repertoire profiling, the study followed T-cell immune reconstitution in a quantitative way in children after TCRalphabeta/CD19-depleted allogeneic hematopoietic cell transplantation.

Worth noting for this clonotype: Its antigen is unknown. One base away there is no much larger clone; base qualities are not given.

Library preparation used PCR. Sequencing was performed on an Illumina HiSeq 2500. TCR libraries were prepared with molecular barcoding, using unique molecular identifiers to normalize TCRbeta repertoire quantification. TCRdb cleaned the public reads at Q25 with fastp, built clones with MiXCR and kept in-frame beta chains. Rows merge per CDR3 protein into single entries with the most common DNA and genes. Counted in this sample were some 500,000 distinct CDR3 sequences; approximately 20% of them appeared once. The top ten hold approximately 3% of the sample. From the cysteine up to the phenylalanine, the CDR3 has a length of 14 residues. This entry keeps only the CDR3 DNA: 42 bases, framed from base 1. V is pruned by 2 bases and J by 5 bases, leaving 4 bases of the junction without a gene match. Taken from the germline V gene, the CDR1 and CDR2 loops are SGHTA and FQGTGA.

Recombination linked TRBV7-3 to TRBJ2-5; 8 central nucleotides agree with TRBD2. The TCR sequence derives from a human donor who donated a stem cell graft to a child with acute lymphoblastic leukemia. This specimen was PBMCs from the stem cell graft donor, taken from the stem cell graft. In nucleotide form, the sequence is TGTGCCAGCAGCTTAGGGGCGGGAGGCGAGACCCAGTACTTC. This yields the protein CASSLGAGGETQYF.